The clone carrying this T cell receptor beta chain was recorded at least ten times. Time point: sample taken at primary tumor resection. The source of the sample is a study of spatial heterogeneity in lung cancer. Background on the study: A unique TCR and UMI combination showed up more than ten times in raw reads, on average.

V lost 0 bases and J lost 8, with 14 bases in between. The germline gives CDR1 SGHTA, CDR2 FQGTGA. This CDR3 spans 15 amino acids. Every TCR cDNA molecule bore its own unique molecular identifier. TCRdb re-called the 5' RACE reads through MiXCR, storing one row per CDR3 protein. The table includes 40,000 or so distinct CDR3 sequences, around 7% detected once. The chain joins TRBV7-3 to TRBJ2-1, with D possibly being TRBD1 (5 bases). The sequenced sample was PBMCs, obtained at surgery. This clonotype was obtained from a male donor with early-stage non-small cell lung cancer. The CDR3 sequence is CASSLTRVIGDEQFF. Written as DNA, the CDR3 is TGTGCCAGCAGCTTAACCAGGGTCATTGGGGATGAGCAGTTCTTC.